The 15 T cell receptor beta chains reported below all come from one sample, sequenced in a study of graft-versus-host responses after intestinal transplantation. This table comes from immunoSEQ multiplex PCR, and its TCRdb copy is limited to in-frame clones, with some not included. The sample holds over 75,000 clones; about 89% are singletons and the top ten take approximately 0.34%. The antigens of these receptors remain unknown. The input for sequencing was unstimulated CD4+ T cells sorted from spleen or lymph node cells, taken before intestinal transplant. These receptors were obtained from a human donor who received an intestinal transplant.

This chain connects TRBV18 to TRBJ2-5; tentative D call: TRBD1 (6 bases). Germline V CDR1 and CDR2: KGHSH, LQKENI. The CDR3 totals 14 residues. The V and J ends lost 3 bases and 2 bases respectively, with 10 bases between them. The DNA for the CDR3 is TGTGCCAGCTCACCGAGAGGACAGCAAGAGACCCAGTACTTC. The encoded protein is CASSPRGQQETQYF.

The chain is built from TRBV5-1 and TRBJ2-1, with 10 positions matching TRBD2. Germline loops: CDR1 SGHRS, CDR2 YFSETQ. CDR3 length: 17 residues. J lost 6 bases, V lost 1 base, and 10 bases had no gene match. The CDR3 sequence is CASSLFLAGVGGNEQFF. CDR3 nucleotides: TGCGCCAGCAGCTTGTTTCTAGCGGGAGTAGGGGGCAATGAGCAGTTCTTC.

The chain combines TRBV2 with TRBJ1-2; no definite D call. CDR1 and CDR2 from the germline V gene are SNHLY and FYNNEI. Trimming took off 6 bases at V and 0 bases at J, with 11 bases between the two ends. This CDR3 comprises 14 residues. The CDR3 region is CASSASGANYGYTF. The CDR3 DNA reads TGTGCCAGCAGCGCCAGTGGAGCTAACTATGGCTACACCTTC. Full variable domain (outside the CDR3, taken from reference TRBV2 and TRBJ1-2): EPEVTQTPSHQVTQMGQEVILRCVPISNHLYFYWYRQILGQKVEFLVSFYNNEISEKSEIFDDQFSVERPDGSNFTLKIRSTKLEDSAMYFCASSASGANYGYTFGSGTRLTVV.

V gene TRBV19 combines with J gene TRBJ2-7; 7 nucleotides agree with TRBD2. The CDR3 consists of 15 residues. The V gene's germline CDR1 is LNHDA and CDR2 SQIVND (reference sequence). The junction had 10 bases not matched to a gene; V was cut back by 5 bases and J by 3 bases. The CDR3 region is CASSPYWGGSYEQYF. The DNA of the CDR3 is TGTGCCAGTAGTCCCTACTGGGGCGGGAGCTACGAGCAGTACTTC.

The V gene is TRBV5-1, the J gene TRBJ1-4, with a tentative D call TRBD1 (5 bases). The length of the CDR3 is 14 residues. V was shortened by 7 bases and J by 3 bases, with 13 bases between the two germline ends. Germline CDR1 is SGHRS and CDR2 is YFSETQ. The CDR3 DNA sequence: TGCGCCAGCCGCCTGGGGGGGGCTAATGAAAAACTGTTTTTT. This sequence encodes CASRLGGANEKLFF.

This sequence joins TRBV7-9 and TRBJ2-7; tentative D call: TRBD2 (6 bases). There are 17 residues in the CDR3. Trimming cost V 0 bases and J 2 bases, with 17 bases left between them. Germline V gene lookup returns CDR1 SEHNR and CDR2 FQNEAQ (reference sequence). The CDR3 loop is CASSLARPGLRTYEQYF. CDR3 in DNA: TGTGCCAGCAGCTTAGCCCGACCGGGACTCAGAACCTACGAGCAGTACTTC.

In its sample, this clone was seen once. V and J are TRBV19 and TRBJ1-5, with D possibly being TRBD1 (6 bases). The CDR3 has 14 amino acids. Germline assignment: CDR1 LNHDA and CDR2 SQIVND (reference sequence). Trimming removed 8 bases from V and 1 base from J, with 12 bases in between. In DNA, the CDR3 is TGTGCCAGTTACAGGGTGGGAAGCAATCAGCCCCAGCATTTT. This translates into CASYRVGSNQPQHF.

The V call is TRBV5-6, the J call TRBJ1-2, with D unresolved. The germline V gene encodes CDR1 SGHDT and CDR2 YYEEEE. The V gene lost 6 bases and the J gene lost 6 bases, with 9 bases spanning the gap. The length of the CDR3 is 11 residues. The CDR3 here is CASNGEDGYTF. CDR3 bases: TGTGCCAGCAATGGGGAGGATGGCTACACCTTC.

This chain joins TRBV27 and TRBJ1-1; D is uncertain. CDR1 and CDR2 (germline): MNHEY, SMNVEV (reference sequence). The V end lost 4 bases, the J end lost 4 bases, and 13 bases lay between the germline ends. The CDR3 has 14 amino acids. The CDR3 protein is CASSSRLGLTEAFF. For the CDR3, the DNA is TGTGCCAGCAGTTCCCGACTCGGACTCACTGAAGCTTTCTTT.

This clone was seen once. This chain links TRBV29-1 with TRBJ1-5; D gene unclear. CDR1 and CDR2 (germline): SQVTM, ANQGSEA. The CDR3 covers 13 residues. Trimming removed 6 bases at V and 3 bases at J, with 12 bases between. This CDR3 is CSVGQAYNQPQHF. The CDR3, as DNA: TGCAGCGTCGGCCAGGCATACAATCAGCCCCAGCATTTT.

The V call is TRBV4-2, the J call TRBJ1-2; 12 nucleotides line up with TRBD1. This CDR3 region has 19 residues. Looked up from germline, CDR1 is LGHNA and CDR2 is YNFKEQ. V lost 0 bases and J lost 5; bases outside the gene matches: 13. This CDR3 reads CASSQDPPGQGAKGYGYTF. The CDR3 DNA reads TGTGCCAGCAGCCAAGATCCTCCGGGACAGGGGGCGAAGGGTTATGGCTACACCTTC.

This clone was recorded once. The V gene is TRBV4-1, the J gene TRBJ1-2, with D possibly TRBD1 on 6 matching bases. Germline V CDR1 and CDR2: MGHRA, YSYEKL. The CDR3 runs 17 residues. Trimming shortened V by 0 bases and J by 0 bases, and 14 bases separated the two germline ends. In DNA form, the CDR3 reads TGCGCCAGCAGCCAAGATTTCCGGACAGCCTCTAACTATGGCTACACCTTC. The encoded protein is CASSQDFRTASNYGYTF.

This chain joins TRBV9 and TRBJ1-4; D is perhaps TRBD1 (6 bases). The V gene lost 8 bases and the J gene lost 6 bases, with 14 bases spanning the gap. CDR1 and CDR2 (germline): SGDLS, YYNGEE. This CDR3 has 13 amino acids. DNA of the CDR3: TGTGCCAGAGGGGGGGCTGTGGATGAAAAACTGTTTTTT. Its protein product is CARGGAVDEKLFF.

This rearrangement joins TRBV5-1 to TRBJ2-7; maybe TRBD2 (6 bases). Trimming left V 4 bases short and J 10 bases short, with 18 bases between. There are 13 residues in the CDR3. Germline CDR1 and CDR2: SGHRS and YFSETQ. CDR3 nucleotide sequence: TGCGCCAGCAGCGGGGTCGAGGGGACTGAACAGTACTTC. This gives the protein CASSGVEGTEQYF.

The rearrangement uses TRBV28 and TRBJ1-1; D uncertain. CDR3 length: 14 residues. V was shortened by 6 bases and J by 5 bases, with 16 bases between the two germline ends. Germline V lookup: CDR1 MDHEN, CDR2 SYDVKM. CDR3 DNA sequence: TGTGCCAGCAGACCGCTGACGGGGAATACTGAAGCTTTCTTT. It yields the protein CASRPLTGNTEAFF. Variable domain in full (rest from reference TRBV28 and TRBJ1-1): DVKVTQSSRYLVKRTGEKVFLECVQDMDHENMFWYRQDPGLGLRLIYFSYDVKMKEKGDIPEGYSVSREKKERFSLILESASTNQTSMYLCASRPLTGNTEAFFGQGTRLTVV.